This T cell receptor (beta chain) was recorded in a study of blood T cell repertoires in COVID-19. Study at large: Italy, Spain and the United States were the sources of the convalescent and acute COVID-19 samples. PBMCs, B-cell-depleted T cells, or T cells provided the cDNA or gDNA that made up the material.

This CDR3 comprises 16 residues. The germline V and J ends were trimmed by 11 bases and 5 bases, with 22 bases remaining between them. In germline, CDR1 is ENHRY, CDR2 SYGVKD. In the source study's methods: It was from reference gene primer amplification that nucleated cell counts were estimated. The data were produced by immunoSEQ multiplex PCR, yet TCRdb's version contains in-frame clones alone and is incomplete. That table is the source of V, J and clone size, and D and trimming were worked out from the DNA. The sample has around 99,000 clones; approximately 87% are singletons. This chain joins TRBV10-3 and TRBJ1-6; no firm D call. Source material: peripheral blood. The TCR was taken from a woman aged 55-70 years with acute or convalescent COVID-19. The CDR3 DNA reads as TGTGCCCCCAAGGGCAATCGAAGAGGGAATAATTCACCCCTCCACTTT. Residues: CAPKGNRRGNNSPLHF.